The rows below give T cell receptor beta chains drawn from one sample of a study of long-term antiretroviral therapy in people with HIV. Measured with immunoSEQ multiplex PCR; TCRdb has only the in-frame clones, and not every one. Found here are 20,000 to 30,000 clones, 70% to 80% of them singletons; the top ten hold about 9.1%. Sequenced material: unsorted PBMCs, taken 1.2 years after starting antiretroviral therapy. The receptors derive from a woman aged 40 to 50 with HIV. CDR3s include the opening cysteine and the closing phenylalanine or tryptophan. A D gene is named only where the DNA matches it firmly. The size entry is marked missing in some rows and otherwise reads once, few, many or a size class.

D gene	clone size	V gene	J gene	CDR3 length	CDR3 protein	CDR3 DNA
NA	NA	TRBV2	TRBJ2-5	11	CASSRRETQYF	TGTGCCAGCAGCCGGCGGGAGACCCAGTACTTC
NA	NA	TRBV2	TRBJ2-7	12	CASKIDGYEQYF	TGTGCCAGCAAGATCGATGGCTACGAGCAGTACTTC
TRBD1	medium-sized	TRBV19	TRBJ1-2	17	CASSIGDAGQDPYGYTF	TGTGCCAGTAGTATAGGGGACGCGGGACAGGACCCCTATGGCTACACCTTC
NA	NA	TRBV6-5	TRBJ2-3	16	CASSYLGGRGADTQYF	TGTGCCAGCAGTTACTTGGGCGGGCGGGGTGCGGATACGCAGTATTTT
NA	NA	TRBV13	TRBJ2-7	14	CASSLMASTYEQYF	TGTGCCAGCAGCTTAATGGCCTCGACCTACGAGCAGTACTTC
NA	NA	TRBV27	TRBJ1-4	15	CASSPFLSSREKLFF	TGTGCCAGCAGCCCATTTCTGTCGAGTAGAGAAAAACTGTTTTTT
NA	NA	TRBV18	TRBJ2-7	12	CASSPVTYEQYF	TGTGCCAGCTCACCAGTTACCTACGAGCAGTACTTC
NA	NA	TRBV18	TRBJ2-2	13	CASSPPGTGELFF	TGTGCCAGCTCACCACCCGGGACAGGGGAGCTGTTTTTT
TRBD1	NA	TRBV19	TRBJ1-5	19	CASSIDWAPSGGAGQPQHF	TGTGCCAGTAGTATAGATTGGGCCCCCTCAGGGGGCGCGGGGCAGCCCCAGCATTTT
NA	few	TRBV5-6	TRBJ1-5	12	CASSLGSQPQHF	TGTGCCAGCAGCTTGGGCTCCCAGCCCCAGCATTTT
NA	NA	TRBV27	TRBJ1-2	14	CASSLMYSNYGYTF	TGTGCCAGCAGTCTAATGTATTCTAACTATGGCTACACCTTC
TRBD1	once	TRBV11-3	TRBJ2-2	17	CASSPSSGQSGIGELFF	TGTGCCAGCAGCCCTTCATCGGGACAGAGCGGAATCGGGGAGCTGTTTTTT
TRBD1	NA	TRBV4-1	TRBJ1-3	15	CASSHDRDSGNTIYF	TGCGCCAGCAGCCACGACAGGGACTCTGGAAACACCATATATTTT
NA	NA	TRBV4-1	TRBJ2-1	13	CASSQDPHNEQFF	TGCGCCAGCAGCCAAGATCCTCACAATGAGCAGTTCTTC
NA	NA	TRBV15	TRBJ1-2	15	CATSRGEQGGYGYTF	TGTGCCACCAGCAGGGGAGAGCAGGGCGGCTATGGCTACACCTTC
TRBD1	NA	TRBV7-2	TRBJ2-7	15	CASSLRPGTGYEQYF	TGTGCCAGCAGCTTAAGGCCTGGGACAGGCTACGAGCAGTACTTC
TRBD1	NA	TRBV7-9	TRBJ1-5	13	CASSRDSWQPQHF	TGTGCCAGCAGTCGGGACAGTTGGCAGCCCCAGCATTTT
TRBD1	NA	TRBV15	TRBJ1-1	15	CATSRAGTGTFGAFF	TGTGCCACCAGCAGGGCCGGGACAGGGACCTTTGGAGCTTTCTTT
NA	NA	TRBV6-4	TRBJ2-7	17	CASSGGEKGGFTYEQYF	TGTGCCAGCAGTGGGGGGGAGAAGGGGGGATTTACCTACGAGCAGTACTTC
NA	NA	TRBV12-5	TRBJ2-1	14	CASGPPNTYNEQFF	TGTGCTAGTGGTCCCCCAAATACCTACAATGAGCAGTTCTTC
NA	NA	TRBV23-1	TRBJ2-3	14	CASTPRGAPDTQYF	TGCGCCAGCACCCCTCGGGGGGCTCCAGATACGCAGTATTTT
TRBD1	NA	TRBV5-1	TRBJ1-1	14	CASSEGQGGTEAFF	TGCGCCAGCAGCGAGGGACAGGGAGGTACTGAAGCTTTCTTT
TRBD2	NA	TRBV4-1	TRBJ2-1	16	CASSQDIGGVYNEQFF	TGCGCCAGCAGCCAAGATATCGGGGGGGTGTACAATGAGCAGTTCTTC
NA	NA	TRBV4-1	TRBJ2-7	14	CASSHDGVPYEQYF	TGCGCCAGCAGCCATGACGGGGTCCCCTACGAGCAGTACTTC
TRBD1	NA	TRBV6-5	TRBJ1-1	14	CASSPSRQGRGAFF	TGTGCCAGCAGTCCGAGCAGACAGGGAAGAGGAGCTTTCTTT
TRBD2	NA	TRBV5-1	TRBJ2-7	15	CASSWDSGNSYEQYF	TGCGCCAGCAGCTGGGATAGCGGGAATTCCTACGAGCAGTACTTC
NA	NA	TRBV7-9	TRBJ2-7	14	CASSLSGQIYEQYF	TGTGCCAGCAGCTTGTCAGGACAGATCTACGAGCAGTACTTC
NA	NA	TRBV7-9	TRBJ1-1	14	CASSLAVAGEEAFF	TGTGCCAGCAGCTTAGCGGTGGCAGGAGAGGAGGCTTTCTTT
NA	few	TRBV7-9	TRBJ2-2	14	CASSIKGHVRELFF	TGTGCCAGCAGCATAAAGGGACATGTCCGGGAGCTGTTTTTT
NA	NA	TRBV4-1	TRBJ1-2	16	CASSQDPLGAVYGYTF	TGCGCCAGCAGCCAAGATCCTCTGGGGGCCGTCTATGGCTACACCTTC
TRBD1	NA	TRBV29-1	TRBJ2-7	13	CSVDPGQNYEQYF	TGCAGCGTGGACCCGGGACAGAACTACGAGCAGTACTTC